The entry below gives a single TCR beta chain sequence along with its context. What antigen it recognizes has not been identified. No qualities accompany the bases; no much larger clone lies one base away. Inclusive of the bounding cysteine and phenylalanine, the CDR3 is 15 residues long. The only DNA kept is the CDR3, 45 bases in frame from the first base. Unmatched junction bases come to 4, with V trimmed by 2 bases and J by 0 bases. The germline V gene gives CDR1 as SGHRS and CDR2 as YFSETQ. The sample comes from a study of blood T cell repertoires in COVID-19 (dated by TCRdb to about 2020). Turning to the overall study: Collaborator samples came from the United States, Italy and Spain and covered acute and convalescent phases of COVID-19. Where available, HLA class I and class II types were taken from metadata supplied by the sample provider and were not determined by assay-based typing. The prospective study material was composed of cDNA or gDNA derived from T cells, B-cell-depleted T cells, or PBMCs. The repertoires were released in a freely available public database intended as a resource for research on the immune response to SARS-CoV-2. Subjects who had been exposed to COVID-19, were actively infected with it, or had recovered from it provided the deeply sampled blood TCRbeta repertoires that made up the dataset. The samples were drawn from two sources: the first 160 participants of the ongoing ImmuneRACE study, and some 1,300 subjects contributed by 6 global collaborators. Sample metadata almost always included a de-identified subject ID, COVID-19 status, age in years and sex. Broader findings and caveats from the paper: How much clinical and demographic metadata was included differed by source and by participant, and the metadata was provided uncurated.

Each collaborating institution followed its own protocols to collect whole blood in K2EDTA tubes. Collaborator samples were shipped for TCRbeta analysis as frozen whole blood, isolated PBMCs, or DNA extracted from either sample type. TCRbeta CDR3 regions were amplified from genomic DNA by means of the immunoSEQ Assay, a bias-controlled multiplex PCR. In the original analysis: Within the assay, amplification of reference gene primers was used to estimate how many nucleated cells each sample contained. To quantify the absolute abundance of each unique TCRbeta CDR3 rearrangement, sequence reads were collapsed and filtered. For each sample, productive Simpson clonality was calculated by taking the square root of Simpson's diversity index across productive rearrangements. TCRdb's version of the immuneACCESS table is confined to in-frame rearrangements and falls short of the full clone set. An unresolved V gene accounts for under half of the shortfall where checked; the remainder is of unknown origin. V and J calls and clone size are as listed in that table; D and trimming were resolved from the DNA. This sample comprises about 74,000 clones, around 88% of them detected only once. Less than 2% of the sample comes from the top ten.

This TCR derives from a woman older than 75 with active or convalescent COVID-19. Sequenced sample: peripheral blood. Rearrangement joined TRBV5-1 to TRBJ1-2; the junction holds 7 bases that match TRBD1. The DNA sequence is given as TGCGCCAGCAGCTTATGGACAGGTTCTAACTATGGCTACACCTTC. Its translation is CASSLWTGSNYGYTF.